This is a list of T cell receptor beta chains from one sample in a study of cytomegalovirus exposure and HLA in healthy donors. Method: immunoSEQ multiplex PCR; TCRdb's copy keeps in-frame clones and lacks some. The profile shows around 230,000 clones, about 79% of them singletons. The material sequenced was PBMCs. These receptors were obtained from a male donor in good health and CMV-seronegative. CDR3s include the opening cysteine and the closing phenylalanine or tryptophan. Each record gives: D gene, J gene, CDR3 length, V gene, clone size, CDR3 DNA, CDR3 protein. D genes are given only for firm matches. Size is omitted from some rows. Given values are once, few, many or a class for expanded clones.

>TRBD2|TRBJ2-2|19|TRBV4-1|NA
TGCGCCAGCAGCCAACCTTCGGGACTAGCGGGAGGGCCGACCGGGGAGCTGTTTTTT
CASSQPSGLAGGPTGELFF
>NA|TRBJ1-2|17|TRBV27|NA
TGTGCCAGCAGTTTATTGGGGGTTCCTAGCGGTAACTATGGCTACACCTTC
CASSLLGVPSGNYGYTF
>TRBD1|TRBJ2-2|15|TRBV19|NA
TGTGCCAGTACCTGGGACAGGGAGGGCACCGGGGAGCTGTTTTTT
CASTWDREGTGELFF
>NA|TRBJ2-7|11|TRBV2|NA
TGTGCCACCGGGTGGGAGGCGGAGCAGTACTTC
CATGWEAEQYF
>TRBD2|TRBJ2-5|16|TRBV11-2|NA
TGTGCCAGCAGCTTAGTTAGCGGGGGGGAAGGAGAGACCCAGTACTTC
CASSLVSGGEGETQYF
>TRBD1|TRBJ2-2|14|TRBV7-7|NA
TGTGCTAGCAGCTTACGACAGGGTCTAAGGGAGCTGTTTTTT
CASSLRQGLRELFF
>NA|TRBJ1-4|16|TRBV25-1|NA
TGTGCCAGCAGTTCCCCCTGGACAGCAACTAATGAAAAACTGTTTTTT
CASSSPWTATNEKLFF
>NA|TRBJ2-6|16|TRBV19|NA
TGTGCCAGTAGTGCCCCGCAGGGGGGTGGGGCCAACGTCCTGACTTTC
CASSAPQGGGANVLTF
>NA|TRBJ1-1|14|TRBV10-3|NA
TGTGCCATCGTGCGGGGGGCTGAAGACACTGAAGCTTTCTTT
CAIVRGAEDTEAFF
>TRBD1|TRBJ2-7|14|TRBV5-1|NA
TGCGCCAGCAGCTGGGACAGGGGGCATGGCGAGCAGTACTTC
CASSWDRGHGEQYF
>TRBD1|TRBJ2-7|15|TRBV15|NA
TGTGCCACCAGCAGGAACCGGGACAGGTCCTACGAGCAGTACTTC
CATSRNRDRSYEQYF
>NA|TRBJ1-4|17|TRBV15|NA
TGTGCCACCAGCAGGCCCTCGGAAGGGGTTATTAATGAAAAACTGTTTTTT
CATSRPSEGVINEKLFF
>NA|TRBJ2-7|14|TRBV21-1|NA
TGTGCCAGTCACGGGTCAAGACCCTCCTACGAGCAGTACTTC
CASHGSRPSYEQYF
>NA|TRBJ1-2|14|TRBV6-1|NA
TGTGCCAGCAGTAAGAATGAGGAGTACTATGGCTACACCTTC
CASSKNEEYYGYTF
>NA|TRBJ2-7|16|TRBV7-9|NA
TGTGCCAGCAGCTTAGGGTCGGGAGCGAGGAAATACGAGCAGTACTTC
CASSLGSGARKYEQYF
>NA|TRBJ2-7|14|TRBV5-1|NA
TGCGCCAGCAGCTTGCGGGGACAAACCTACGAGCAGTACTTC
CASSLRGQTYEQYF
>NA|TRBJ2-1|16|TRBV5-8|NA
TGTGCCAGCAGCTCGATCCGACGGGGCTCCTACAATGAGCAGTTCTTC
CASSSIRRGSYNEQFF
>NA|TRBJ1-2|13|TRBV4-3|NA
TGCGCCAGCAGCCAAGATTCCCTTAGCGGCTACACCTTC
CASSQDSLSGYTF
>TRBD1|TRBJ2-7|14|TRBV7-3|NA
TGTGCCAGCAGCTCTACGAACAGGGGCTACGAGCAGTACTTC
CASSSTNRGYEQYF
>NA|TRBJ1-2|14|TRBV19|few
TGTGCCAGTGGAAGGCAGGGGTTGAACTATGGCTACACCTTC
CASGRQGLNYGYTF
>NA|TRBJ1-2|17|TRBV23-1|few
TGCGCCAGCGAAATTCCGGCAAACAGGGTGAATGTCTATGGCTACACCTTC
CASEIPANRVNVYGYTF
>TRBD1|TRBJ2-7|13|TRBV6-1|once
TGTGCCAGCCAGGGACAGGGGAGGTACGAGCAGTACTTC
CASQGQGRYEQYF
>TRBD1|TRBJ2-7|14|TRBV18|once
TGTGCCAGCTCACCGACAGGGGGTGGGTACGAGCAGTACTTC
CASSPTGGGYEQYF
>NA|TRBJ2-1|15|TRBV5-4|few
TGTGCCAGCAGCTTGGTGGCTGACACCTACAATGAGCAGTTCTTC
CASSLVADTYNEQFF
>TRBD2|TRBJ2-1|16|TRBV7-2|once
TGTGCCAGCAGCGGCAGTGCGGGAGGTGGATACAATGAGCAGTTCTTC
CASSGSAGGGYNEQFF
>TRBD1|TRBJ2-7|13|TRBV5-1|once
TGCGCCAGCAGTTCAGACAGGGCCTACGAGCAGTACTTC
CASSSDRAYEQYF
>TRBD1|TRBJ1-6|18|TRBV27|NA
TGTGCCAGCAGCCCGGGACAGAGCCGTAGCTCCTATAATTCACCCCTCCACTTT
CASSPGQSRSSYNSPLHF
>TRBD1|TRBJ2-7|16|TRBV10-3|NA
TGTGCCATCAGTGTCACTCGGGGACAGGGTAACTTCGAGCAGTACTTC
CAISVTRGQGNFEQYF
>TRBD1|TRBJ1-2|19|TRBV4-1|NA
TGCGCCAGCAGCCAGCCTCTAAAGGACAGGGCGAATATTAGGGATGGCTACACCTTC
CASSQPLKDRANIRDGYTF
>TRBD2|TRBJ2-5|12|TRBV5-1|NA
TGCGCCAGCTCGGGACTAGCAGAGACCCAGTACTTC
CASSGLAETQYF
>NA|TRBJ1-4|13|TRBV9|NA
TGTGCCAGCAGCTTTAGTCAGGGTGAAAAACTGTTTTTT
CASSFSQGEKLFF
>NA|TRBJ2-1|15|TRBV28|NA
TGTGCCAGCAGTTTATGGGGGGCTTCCTACAATGAGCAGTTCTTC
CASSLWGASYNEQFF
>TRBD1|TRBJ2-7|15|TRBV5-4|NA
TGTGCCAGCAGCTTGGTCGGGACAGGGGGCTACGAGCAGTACTTC
CASSLVGTGGYEQYF
>TRBD2|TRBJ2-1|17|TRBV4-2|NA
TGTGCCAGCAGCCAGCCGCTAGCGGGGGGGCTCTACAATGAGCAGTTCTTC
CASSQPLAGGLYNEQFF
>TRBD1|TRBJ1-4|16|TRBV7-9|NA
TGTTCCAGCAGTCACCCCGGACAGGGCCTAAATGAAAAACTGTTTTTT
CSSSHPGQGLNEKLFF
>NA|TRBJ2-3|17|TRBV9|NA
TGTGCCAGCAGCGTACCCCCGGCCGGGAGTTTCACAGATACGCAGTATTTT
CASSVPPAGSFTDTQYF
>NA|TRBJ1-4|15|TRBV7-9|once
TGTGCCAGCAGCTTTGCCGGCAGGATTAATGAAAAACTGTTTTTT
CASSFAGRINEKLFF
>TRBD1|TRBJ1-1|15|TRBV7-9|NA
TGTGCCAGCAGCTACCCCGGGACAGGGAACACTGAAGCTTTCTTT
CASSYPGTGNTEAFF
>TRBD1|TRBJ1-2|14|TRBV6-6|NA
TGTGCCAGCAGTCCGGGACAGGGGCCCGGTGGCTACACCTTC
CASSPGQGPGGYTF
>TRBD1|TRBJ2-5|14|TRBV5-1|NA
TGCGCCAGCAGCCAGGGACAGATTAAACAGACCCAGTACTTC
CASSQGQIKQTQYF
>TRBD2|TRBJ2-7|15|TRBV7-6|NA
TGTGCCAGCAGCCGAGGGGCTAGCGGGAGTTACGAGCAGTACTTC
CASSRGASGSYEQYF
>NA|TRBJ2-7|14|TRBV30|NA
TGTGCCTGGAGTGTAAGAGGGGGATCCTACGAGCAGTACTTC
CAWSVRGGSYEQYF
>NA|TRBJ2-4|13|TRBV2|NA
TGTGCCAGCAGTGATGAGACTAGAACAACTCAGTACTTC
CASSDETRTTQYF
>TRBD2|TRBJ2-7|16|TRBV2|NA
TGTGCCAGCAGGTTAACACCGGGACTAGGGTCCTACGAGCAGTACTTC
CASRLTPGLGSYEQYF
>TRBD1|TRBJ1-1|14|TRBV6-1|few
TGTGCCGGCGTACGGGACAGGGGTTCCACTGAAGCTTTCTTT
CAGVRDRGSTEAFF
>TRBD1|TRBJ2-6|16|TRBV5-6|NA
TGTGCCAGCAGCCTCGGACAGGCCTCTGGGGCCAACGTCCTGACTTTC
CASSLGQASGANVLTF
>NA|TRBJ1-1|13|TRBV11-3|NA
TGTGCCAGCAGCCCCACGCGGGGAACTGAAGCTTTCTTT
CASSPTRGTEAFF
>NA|TRBJ1-1|12|TRBV7-2|NA
TGTGCCAGCAGCTTAGGGAGGACTGAAGCTTTCTTT
CASSLGRTEAFF
>NA|TRBJ1-1|13|TRBV4-3|few
TGCGCCAGTTCAAGCATTACGAACACTGAAGCTTTCTTT
CASSSITNTEAFF
>NA|TRBJ2-5|14|TRBV13|once
TGTGCCAGCAGCTCTCGACTAACGCAAGAGACCCAGTACTTC
CASSSRLTQETQYF
>TRBD1|TRBJ1-4|15|TRBV28|NA
TGTGCCAGCAGTATCGGGACAGGGCCTAATGAAAAACTGTTTTTT
CASSIGTGPNEKLFF
>TRBD1|TRBJ2-5|13|TRBV30|NA
TGTGCCTGGACAGGGGGCGGACCGGAGACCCAGTACTTC
CAWTGGGPETQYF